What follows are 24 T cell receptor beta chains derived from one specimen sequenced in a study of T-cell reconstitution after alpha-beta-depleted transplantation in children. A library of TCRbeta sequences, prepared with unique molecular identifiers, was generated. TCRdb processed the PCR reads anew with MiXCR; each CDR3 protein has one entry. Among 300,000 to 400,000 distinct CDR3 sequences, about 16% were seen once, and the ten largest hold roughly 40%. Sequencing used PBMCs, mostly from graft donor cells, obtained 360 days after TCRalphabeta/CD19-depleted stem cell transplant. The origin of the receptors is a male patient between 2 and 15 years old who had a stem cell transplant for acute lymphoblastic leukemia, so the T cells may come from the graft donor.

This clonotype was picked up many times. This sequence joins TRBV9 and TRBJ2-1, with 12 bases matching TRBD2. The CDR3 loop spans 18 amino acids. From germline, CDR1 is SGDLS and CDR2 YYNGEE. J gave up 9 bases and V 0 bases, and 13 bases lay outside the gene matches. CDR3 coding DNA: TGTGCCAGCAGCGTAGCTCCTAGCGGGAGGGCCGGGTACGGTGAGCAGTTCTTC. It specifies CASSVAPSGRAGYGEQFF.

This chain connects TRBV5-1 to TRBJ1-2; TRBD1 might be the D (6 bases). The CDR3 length is 15 residues. Germline assignment: CDR1 SGHRS and CDR2 YFSETQ. Trimming removed 4 bases at V and 8 bases at J, with 21 bases between. The CDR3 is CASSPQAGHPSGYTF. The CDR3 coding sequence is TGCGCCAGCAGCCCCCAAGCGGGACATCCTTCGGGCTACACCTTC.

This clonotype turned up a few times. The CDR3 nucleotides are TGTGCCAGCAGCTTAGGGTTAGCGTTGGAGCAGTACTTC. Its protein is CASSLGLALEQYF. The gene calls are TRBV7-2 and TRBJ2-7, with D maybe TRBD2 (5 bases). Deletions cut 1 base from V and 7 bases from J, with 11 bases between. The CDR3 length is 13 residues. Per the germline V gene, CDR1 is SGHTA and CDR2 is FQGNSA.

A remark on this clonotype: One base away lies a much larger clone, so this may be a sequencing read error. In this CDR3 the conserved last residue, phenylalanine or tryptophan, is missing, so a read error is likely. This chain connects TRBV7-3 to TRBJ1-1, with D possibly matching TRBD1 (6 bases). Germline lookup yields CDR1 SGHTA and CDR2 FQGTGA. The germline V and J ends were trimmed by 3 bases and 3 bases, with 8 bases remaining between them. The CDR3 covers 13 residues. CDR3 residues: CASSFEGDTEAFC. The CDR3 bases are TGTGCCAGCAGCTTTGAGGGGGACACTGAAGCTTTCTGT.

The sample holds many counts of this clonotype. The genes are TRBV12-3 or TRBV12-4 and TRBJ1-2, with D perhaps TRBD1 (5 bases). The CDR3 covers 14 residues. V lost 3 bases to trimming and J lost 7 bases, with 15 bases between them. The CDR3 nucleotides read TGTGCCAGCAGTTTCCCAGGGCTGGGCGGTGGCTACACCTTC. This translates into CASSFPGLGGGYTF.

The V call is TRBV12-3 or TRBV12-4, the J call TRBJ1-5; 9 bases line up with TRBD1. This CDR3 is 16 amino acids long. V lost 2 bases and J lost 10; bases outside the gene matches: 12. The CDR3 bases are TGTGCCAGCAGTTTAAGCTCAGCCGGGACAGGGAGTCCCCAGCATTTT. Amino acid sequence: CASSLSSAGTGSPQHF.

The chain joins TRBV6-1 to TRBJ2-5; no clear D gene. This CDR3 contains 16 residues. The V gene lost 7 bases and the J gene lost 5 bases, with 23 bases spanning the gap. Germline-derived CDR1 and CDR2 are MNHNS and SASEGT. The CDR3 is CASTGPGPAHAETQYF. CDR3 in DNA: TGTGCCAGCACCGGACCCGGGCCCGCCCATGCCGAGACCCAGTACTTC.

This clonotype has just a few counts. This sequence joins TRBV12-3 or TRBV12-4 and TRBJ2-5; no clear D. The germline V and J ends were trimmed by 5 bases and 3 bases, with 13 bases remaining between them. The CDR3 contains 14 residues. For the CDR3, the DNA is TGTGCCAGCAGTGACGAGCGAGCCGAAGAGACCCAGTACTTC. The encoded protein is CASSDERAEETQYF.

The sample holds many counts of this clonotype. The chain is built from TRBV6-1 and TRBJ1-4; TRBD1 agrees at 7 bases. J was trimmed by 8 bases and V by 0 bases; bases with no gene match: 9. The CDR3 extends over 16 amino acids. CDR1 is MNHNS, CDR2 SASEGT, per germline. The CDR3 here is CASSEAPPGGSEKLFF. In nucleotides, the CDR3 is TGTGCCAGCAGTGAAGCGCCCCCAGGGGGGAGCGAAAAACTGTTTTTT.

This clonotype was detected ten times or more. This chain connects TRBV5-1 to TRBJ2-5, with 7 bases identical to TRBD2. Trimming at V came to 6 bases and at J to 0 bases, leaving 11 bases not matched to a gene. Germline CDR1 is SGHRS and CDR2 is YFSETQ. The CDR3 consists of 16 residues. The CDR3 sequence: CASNAGVGKDQETQYF. CDR3 sequence (DNA): TGCGCCAGCAACGCGGGGGTCGGAAAGGACCAAGAGACCCAGTACTTC.

This chain connects TRBV3-1 to TRBJ2-5; D is unclear. The CDR3 has 11 residues. V lost 1 base, J lost 7 bases, and 4 bases lay in between. In germline, CDR1 is LGHDT, CDR2 YNNKEL (reference sequence). CDR3 loop: CASSQAATQYF. The DNA for the CDR3 is TGTGCCAGCAGCCAAGCGGCGACCCAGTACTTC.

This clonotype was counted at least ten times. This rearrangement joins TRBV12-3 or TRBV12-4 to TRBJ2-3; D perhaps matches TRBD1 (6 bases). V was trimmed by 4 bases and J by 4 bases, leaving 12 bases between them. This CDR3 contains 14 residues. CDR3 protein: CASSWYRDADTQYF. The CDR3 DNA reads as TGTGCCAGCAGTTGGTACAGGGACGCAGATACGCAGTATTTT.

CDR3 in DNA: TGCGCCAGCAGCTTGGAGGCAGGGACCCTCTCTGGGGCCAACGTCCTGACTTTC. Translated, it gives CASSLEAGTLSGANVLTF. J is TRBJ2-6 and V is TRBV5-1; D is perhaps TRBD1 or TRBD2 (5 bases each). Trimming left V 0 bases short and J 0 bases short, with 13 bases between. There are 18 residues in the CDR3. CDR1 and CDR2 from the germline V gene are SGHRS and YFSETQ.

This chain uses TRBV3-1 with TRBJ2-7; TRBD2 matches 9 bases. Germline V gives CDR1 LGHDT, CDR2 YNNKEL (reference sequence). This CDR3 region has 15 residues. V lost 1 base and J lost 2; bases outside the gene matches: 3. CDR3 sequence: CASSQGKREAYEQYF. The CDR3 DNA sequence: TGTGCCAGCAGCCAAGGGAAGCGGGAGGCCTACGAGCAGTACTTC.

This clonotype was counted between two and nine times. The V and J genes are TRBV6-6 and TRBJ2-7, with 8 bases identical to TRBD1. The CDR3 has 13 amino acids. The V segment lost 6 bases and the J segment 3 bases; nucleotides outside the gene matches: 4. In germline, CDR1 is MNHNY, CDR2 SVGAGI (reference sequence). CDR3 in DNA: TGTGCCAGCAGCCCAGGGGGCTTCTACGAGCAGTACTTC. Translated: CASSPGGFYEQYF.

In its sample, this clonotype was seen many times. The chain has TRBV27 and TRBJ2-1, with 11 nucleotides matching TRBD2. Looked up from germline, CDR1 is MNHEY and CDR2 is SMNVEV (reference sequence). The V segment lost 9 bases and the J segment 6 bases; nucleotides outside the gene matches: 1. The CDR3 contains 12 residues. The CDR3: CARGLAGNEQFF. CDR3 bases: TGTGCCAGAGGACTAGCGGGCAATGAGCAGTTCTTC.

The chain couples TRBV6-1 to TRBJ2-2; possible D gene TRBD1, 5 bases. The CDR3 totals 13 residues. Germline V gives CDR1 MNHNS, CDR2 SASEGT. The V and J ends lost 7 bases and 2 bases respectively, with 8 bases between them. The CDR3 nucleotides are TGTGCCAGCATCAGGGAAAACACCGGGGAGCTGTTTTTT. This gives the protein CASIRENTGELFF.

The chain has TRBV5-1 and TRBJ2-7; the D gene is possibly TRBD2 (6 bases). V gave up 1 base and J gave up 2 bases, with 10 bases separating them. Looked up from germline, CDR1 is SGHRS and CDR2 is YFSETQ. CDR3 length: 14 amino acids. CDR3 in DNA: TGCGCCAGCAGCTTGAGGCCGGGGGCCTACGAGCAGTACTTC. Translating it yields CASSLRPGAYEQYF.

This clonotype was found once. A much larger clone is a single base away; this may be a read error. This sequence joins TRBV20-1 and TRBJ2-1, with 14 bases fitting TRBD2. The trim removed 3 bases at V and 5 bases at J, leaving 6 bases unmatched. This CDR3 region has 16 residues. Germline V CDR1 and CDR2: DFQATT, SNEGSKA (reference sequence). The DNA of the CDR3 is TGCAGTGCTAGCGGGACTAGCGGGAGTATCAACAATGAGCAGTTCTTC. It encodes CSASGTSGSINNEQFF.

The rearrangement links TRBV12-3 or TRBV12-4 to TRBJ2-5; a weak D match, TRBD1 (5 bases). The CDR3 totals 13 residues. Trimming pared 5 bases from V and 6 bases from J, leaving 13 bases between. The CDR3 region is CASSQGELQTQYF. The CDR3 bases are TGTGCCAGCAGTCAGGGTGAATTACAGACCCAGTACTTC.

The rearrangement links TRBV7-6 to TRBJ2-7; the D gene is possibly TRBD2 (5 bases). The CDR3 is made up of 14 amino acids. Germline-derived CDR1 and CDR2 are SGHVS and FNYEAQ. Trimming left V 4 bases short and J 5 bases short, with 15 bases between. The CDR3 here is CASSSGPGGHEQYF. The CDR3 region has the DNA TGTGCCAGCAGCTCAGGACCCGGCGGGCACGAGCAGTACTTC.

This clonotype has just a few counts. The chain uses TRBV16 and TRBJ1-5; weak D call: TRBD1 (5 bases). The CDR3 has 17 amino acids. Looked up from germline, CDR1 is KGHSY and CDR2 is FQNENV. The germline V and J ends were trimmed by 0 bases and 0 bases, with 12 bases remaining between them. CDR3 region: CASSQSRGSFSNQPQHF. CDR3 DNA sequence: TGTGCCAGCAGCCAATCCCGGGGGTCCTTTAGCAATCAGCCCCAGCATTTT.

The V and J genes are TRBV7-2 and TRBJ2-7; perhaps TRBD2 as D (6 bases). CDR3 length: 15 residues. The germline V gene has CDR1 SGHTA and CDR2 FQGNSA. V lost 1 base, J lost 4 bases, and 14 bases lay in between. CDR3 nucleotides: TGTGCCAGCAGCTTAGGGGGGAGGAAGGGTTACGAGCAGTACTTC. Its translation: CASSLGGRKGYEQYF.

The rearrangement links TRBV29-1 to TRBJ2-5; TRBD1 agrees at 9 bases. The V segment lost 3 bases and the J segment 0 bases; nucleotides outside the gene matches: 2. Germline V lookup: CDR1 SQVTM, CDR2 ANQGSEA. CDR3 length: 14 amino acids. The CDR3 DNA is TGCAGCGTTGAGGACAGGGGATACCAAGAGACCCAGTACTTC. Protein product: CSVEDRGYQETQYF.